The rows below give T cell receptor beta chains drawn from one sample of a study of patients and donors after allogeneic stem cell transplantation. TCRdb re-called the RT-PCR reads with MiXCR, one entry per CDR3 protein. The sample has roughly 250,000 distinct CDR3 sequences; 13% to 15% are singletons. Sequences were obtained from blood, either unsorted or a sorted T cell fraction (not recorded which). The receptors originated from a human donor who was either an allogeneic HSCT recipient or a stem cell or donor lymphocyte infusion donor (not recorded which). It is not recorded whose cells these are; they may come from a transplant donor. Both conserved end residues are part of each CDR3. Each record gives: J gene, V gene, CDR3 protein.

TRBJ2-1 TRBV7-8 CASSLEPSGSFWNEQFF
TRBJ1-1 TRBV9 CASSVGDRGGTEAFF
TRBJ2-3 TRBV13 CASSLDRGFTDTQYF
TRBJ1-2 TRBV5-1 CASSLYGQANYGYTF
TRBJ2-1 TRBV3-1 CASSQYVGEQFF
TRBJ2-3 TRBV20-1 CSASRMGTGFTDTQYF
TRBJ2-1 TRBV20-1 CSARDWGSGTPNEQFF
TRBJ1-6 TRBV12-3/TRBV12-4 CASSPFMSSYNSPLHF
TRBJ1-2 TRBV5-6 CASSPRTGKMYGYTF
TRBJ2-2 TRBV10-3 CAISESGQTNTGELFF
TRBJ2-3 TRBV5-1 CASSLLPRGLATDTQYF
TRBJ1-1 TRBV2 CASSERTGPFEAFF